These 3 T cell receptor beta chains were sequenced from one sample in a study of T cells in Graves' hyperthyroidism and ophthalmopathy. RNA transcripts were the template for amplifying TCR beta CDR3 regions. HTBI primers were employed in a first-round RT-PCR of the TCR CDR3. One entry per CDR3 protein, called by TCRdb with MiXCR from the multiplex PCR reads. The table has about 99,000 distinct CDR3 sequences, 47% seen once; the top ten hold about 26%. The source material was blood. All receptors derive from a man in his forties with Graves' hyperthyroidism.

This clonotype came up many times. The chain employs TRBV2 and TRBJ1-2; perhaps TRBD1 as D (6 bases). V lost 4 bases, J lost 8 bases, and 17 bases lay in between. The CDR3 loop spans 14 amino acids. The germline V gene encodes CDR1 SNHLY and CDR2 FYNNEI. The CDR3 DNA reads TGTGCCAGCAGTGCTAGGGGGGAGCGGCCAGGCTACACCTTC. It is translated as CASSARGERPGYTF. The full variable domain, completed using reference TRBV2 and TRBJ1-2, is EPEVTQTPSHQVTQMGQEVILRCVPISNHLYFYWYRQILGQKVEFLVSFYNNEISEKSEIFDDQFSVERPDGSNFTLKIRSTKLEDSAMYFCASSARGERPGYTFGSGTRLTVV.

Of note for this clonotype: Mismatch with germline at one junction end may stem from a read error. The CDR3 loop is CASSPAVETEAFF. The DNA for the CDR3 is TGTGCCAGCAGCCCGGCCGTGGAGACTGAGGCTTTCTTT. This sequence joins TRBV7-9 and TRBJ1-1; unclear D gene. The germline V gene has CDR1 SEHNR and CDR2 FQNEAQ (reference sequence). CDR3 length equals 13 residues. The whole variable domain, filled in from reference TRBV7-9 and TRBJ1-1, reads DTGVSQNPRHKITKRGQNVTFRCDPISEHNRLYWYRQTLGQGPEFLTYFQNEAQLEKSRLLSDRFSAERPKGSFSTLEIQRTEQGDSAMYLCASSPAVETEAFFGQGTRLTVV.

The chain joins TRBV9 to TRBJ2-2, with 7 positions matching TRBD1. After removal of 7 bases from V and 2 bases from J, the junction contained 8 bases not matched to a gene. The CDR3 has 15 amino acids. Germline-derived CDR1 and CDR2 are SGDLS and YYNGEE. In DNA, the CDR3 is TGTGCCAGCTCACCTACAGGGGCAAACACCGGGGAGCTGTTTTTT. Translated, it gives CASSPTGANTGELFF.